The sequence of this T cell receptor beta chain was determined in a study of siplizumab effects on memory and regulatory T cells. TCR templates numbering some 100,000 were assayed per sample. This table comes from immunoSEQ multiplex PCR, and its TCRdb copy is limited to in-frame clones, with some not included. The sample includes around 100,000 clones, around 90% of them seen just once. With respect to this clone: Its antigen is unidentified.

Points from the study as a whole: Sequences below about 10^-5 frequency were poorly captured, limiting mapping of alloreactive clones. Unstimulated naive T cells seemed to show more diversity than memory cells did, and they also seemed to be among the major contributors to the alloresponse.

CDR1 and CDR2 (germline): SQVTM, ANQGSEA. V shed 6 bases, J shed 9 bases, and the junction held 15 bases outside the gene matches. The CDR3 is made up of 14 amino acids. The sequence was obtained from a human donor in good health. Sequenced input: non-Treg CD4+ T cells sorted from blood. V usage is TRBV29-1 and J usage is TRBJ1-2; the match to TRBD1 covers 8 bases. The CDR3 coding sequence is TGCAGCGTCCGAGGGGGGACAGGTGATAATCGCTACACCTTC. Protein sequence: CSVRGGTGDNRYTF.